This note documents a single TCR beta chain sequence. Per the study methods: Amplification from reference gene primers served as the basis for estimated nucleated cell counts. Libraries were prepared by immunoSEQ multiplex PCR; TCRdb keeps only in-frame clonotypes and omits some of them. V and J calls and clone size are given by that table; D and trimming were obtained from the DNA. The data show some 180,000 clones, roughly 76% seen once. The data derive from a study of blood T cell repertoires in COVID-19. About the research overall: Nucleic acid was either cDNA or gDNA, and it came from T cells, B-cell-depleted T cells, or PBMCs.

J gave up 10 bases and V 3 bases, and 2 bases lay outside the gene matches. The length of the CDR3 is 12 residues. Germline V lookup: CDR1 KGHSH, CDR2 LQKENI. V and J are TRBV18 and TRBJ1-4; 7 positions match TRBD1. The sequenced sample was peripheral blood. This clonotype was sampled from a woman aged 40 to 50 with COVID-19, enrolled during active disease. CDR3 protein: CASSPRQGKLFF. The DNA of the CDR3 is TGTGCCAGCTCACCGAGACAGGGAAAACTGTTTTTT.